This TCR beta chain was captured in a study of prognosis after radiotherapy for stage I lung cancer. About the research overall: Radiotherapy was SBRT in 3 to 5 fractions with a biologically effective dose of at least 100 Gy.

This clonotype was detected many times. Trimming left V 4 bases short and J 3 bases short, with 8 bases between. The germline V gene has CDR1 KGHDR and CDR2 SFDVKD. The CDR3 consists of 13 residues. Two-round multiplex PCR amplified TCR beta CDR3 from genomic DNA. During first-round PCR, primers specific to each TRBV and TRBJ gene were used. One entry per CDR3 protein, called by TCRdb with MiXCR from the multiplex PCR reads. The sample carries 50,000 or so distinct CDR3 sequences, 30% to 35% recorded once. V usage is TRBV24-1 and J usage is TRBJ1-1, with D tentatively TRBD1 (6 bases). The clonotype was recovered from a donor over 45 with non-small cell lung cancer. This sample comprised PBMCs, obtained before or after stereotactic body radiation therapy (not recorded which). The CDR3, as DNA: TGTGCCACCAGTGAAAGGACAGACACTGAAGCTTTCTTT. Encoded protein: CATSERTDTEAFF.